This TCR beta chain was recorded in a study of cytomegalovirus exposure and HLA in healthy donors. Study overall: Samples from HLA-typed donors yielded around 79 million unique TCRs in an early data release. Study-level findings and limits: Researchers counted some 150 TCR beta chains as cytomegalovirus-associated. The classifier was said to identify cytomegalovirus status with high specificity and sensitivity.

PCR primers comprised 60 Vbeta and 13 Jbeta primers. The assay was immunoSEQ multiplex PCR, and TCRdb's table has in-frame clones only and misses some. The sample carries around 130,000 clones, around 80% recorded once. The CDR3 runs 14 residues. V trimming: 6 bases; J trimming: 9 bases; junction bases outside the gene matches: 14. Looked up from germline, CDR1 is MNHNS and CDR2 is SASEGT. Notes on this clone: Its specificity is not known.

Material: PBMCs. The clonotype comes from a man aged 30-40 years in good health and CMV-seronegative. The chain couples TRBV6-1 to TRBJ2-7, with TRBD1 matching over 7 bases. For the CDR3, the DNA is TGTGCCAGCAGCACCGGGACAGACGTTTTTGGGCAGTACTTC. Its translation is CASSTGTDVFGQYF.